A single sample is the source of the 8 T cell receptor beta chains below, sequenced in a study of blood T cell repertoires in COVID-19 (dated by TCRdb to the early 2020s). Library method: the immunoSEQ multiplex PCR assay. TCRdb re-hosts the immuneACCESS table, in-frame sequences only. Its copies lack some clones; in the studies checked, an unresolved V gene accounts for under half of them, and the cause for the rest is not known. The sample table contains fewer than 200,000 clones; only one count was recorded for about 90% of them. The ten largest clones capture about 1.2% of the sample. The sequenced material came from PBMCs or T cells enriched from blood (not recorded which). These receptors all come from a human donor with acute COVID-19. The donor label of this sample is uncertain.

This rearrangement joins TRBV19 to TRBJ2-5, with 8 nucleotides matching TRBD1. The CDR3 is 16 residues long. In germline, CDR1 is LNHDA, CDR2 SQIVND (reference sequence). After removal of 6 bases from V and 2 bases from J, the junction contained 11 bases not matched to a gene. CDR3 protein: CASRGLDRGRQETQYF. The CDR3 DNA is TGTGCCAGTAGAGGGTTAGACAGGGGTCGTCAAGAGACCCAGTACTTC.

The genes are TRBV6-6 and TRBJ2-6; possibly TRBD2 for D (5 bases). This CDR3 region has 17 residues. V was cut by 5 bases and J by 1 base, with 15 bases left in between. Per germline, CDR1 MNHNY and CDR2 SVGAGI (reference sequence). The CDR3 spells CASSREGSKSGANVLTF. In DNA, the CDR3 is TGTGCCAGCAGTCGAGAGGGATCAAAATCTGGGGCCAACGTCCTGACTTTC.

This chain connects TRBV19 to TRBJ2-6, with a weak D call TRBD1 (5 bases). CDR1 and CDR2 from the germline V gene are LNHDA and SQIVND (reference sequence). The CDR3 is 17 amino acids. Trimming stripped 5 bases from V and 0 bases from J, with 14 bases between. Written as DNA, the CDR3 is TGTGCCAGTAGTGGCAGGGATTCAAGCTCTGGGGCCAACGTCCTGACTTTC. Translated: CASSGRDSSSGANVLTF.

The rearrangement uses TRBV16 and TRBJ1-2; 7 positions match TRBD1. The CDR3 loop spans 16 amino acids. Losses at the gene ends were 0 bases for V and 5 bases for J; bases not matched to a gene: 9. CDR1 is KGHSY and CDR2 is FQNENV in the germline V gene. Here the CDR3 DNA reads TGTGCCAGCAGCCAATCGCGCGGCGACAGGGCATATGGCTACACCTTC. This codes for CASSQSRGDRAYGYTF. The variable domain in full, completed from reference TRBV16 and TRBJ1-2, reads GEEVAQTPKHLVRGEGQKAKLYCAPIKGHSYVFWYQQVLKNEFKFLISFQNENVFDETGMPKERFSAKCLPNSPCSLEIQATKLEDSAVYFCASSQSRGDRAYGYTFGSGTRLTVV.

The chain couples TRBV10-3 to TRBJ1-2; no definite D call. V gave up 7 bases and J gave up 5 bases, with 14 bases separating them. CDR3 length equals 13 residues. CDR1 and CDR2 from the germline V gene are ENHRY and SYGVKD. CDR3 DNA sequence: TGTGCCATCAAATCGGTCGGGGTATATGGCTACACCTTC. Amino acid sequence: CAIKSVGVYGYTF.

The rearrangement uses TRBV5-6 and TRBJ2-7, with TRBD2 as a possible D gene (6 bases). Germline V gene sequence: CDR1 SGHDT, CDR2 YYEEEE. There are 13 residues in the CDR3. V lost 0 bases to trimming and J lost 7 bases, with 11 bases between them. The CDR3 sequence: CASSLVAGREQYF. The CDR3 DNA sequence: TGTGCCAGCAGCTTGGTGGCAGGGAGGGAGCAGTACTTC.

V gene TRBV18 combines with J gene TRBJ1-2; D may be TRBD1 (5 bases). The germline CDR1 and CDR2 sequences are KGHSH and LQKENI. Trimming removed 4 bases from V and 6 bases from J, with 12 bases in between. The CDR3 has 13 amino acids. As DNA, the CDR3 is TGTGCCAGCTCACTCCAGACAGAAGATGGCTACACCTTC. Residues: CASSLQTEDGYTF.

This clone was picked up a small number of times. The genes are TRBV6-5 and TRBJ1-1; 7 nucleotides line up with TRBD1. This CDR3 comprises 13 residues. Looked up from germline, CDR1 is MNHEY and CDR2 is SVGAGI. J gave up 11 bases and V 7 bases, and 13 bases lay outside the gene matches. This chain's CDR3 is CASTETGLGVAFF. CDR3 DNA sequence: TGTGCCAGCACCGAGACAGGGTTGGGGGTGGCTTTCTTT.